The 32 T cell receptor beta chains below all came from one sample that was sequenced in a study of cytomegalovirus exposure and HLA in healthy donors. The PCR ran on 60 Vbeta and 13 Jbeta primers. Profiled with immunoSEQ multiplex PCR; TCRdb holds only in-frame clones, not every one. This sample has about 210,000 clones; around 84% occur once, and the top ten carry roughly 0.24%. The specimen was PBMCs. All receptors come from a girl between 2 and 10 years old in good health and CMV-seronegative.

The chain employs TRBV10-2 and TRBJ2-7, with D maybe TRBD2 (5 bases). Germline values: CDR1 WSHSY, CDR2 SAAADI. This CDR3 comprises 12 residues. V lost 3 bases and J 2 bases, leaving 5 bases between the germline ends. CDR3 in amino acids: CASSEAAYEQYF. For the CDR3, the DNA is TGCGCCAGCAGTGAAGCGGCCTACGAGCAGTACTTC.

V is TRBV9 and J is TRBJ2-1, with D uncertain. CDR1 and CDR2 from the germline V gene are SGDLS and YYNGEE. This CDR3 is 10 amino acids long. Trimming pared 3 bases from V and 10 bases from J, leaving 5 bases between. CDR3 protein: CASSGAEQFF. The CDR3 DNA reads TGTGCCAGCAGCGGCGCAGAGCAGTTCTTC.

The chain carries TRBV7-9 and TRBJ1-2; 8 bases line up with TRBD1. The CDR3 extends over 15 amino acids. The trim removed 5 bases at V and 8 bases at J, leaving 13 bases unmatched. Germline values: CDR1 SEHNR, CDR2 FQNEAQ (reference sequence). Written as DNA, the CDR3 is TGTGCCAGCAGCCCCGGACAGGGTCTCTCTAACGGCTACACCTTC. Residues: CASSPGQGLSNGYTF.

The table lists this clone with a count of one. The DNA for the CDR3 is TGTGCCAGCAGTGTCCAGGGGGCTGGAAACACCATATATTTT. This encodes CASSVQGAGNTIYF. The chain uses TRBV6-1 and TRBJ1-3; 7 nucleotides line up with TRBD1. CDR1 is MNHNS and CDR2 is SASEGT in the germline V gene. The ends lost 4 bases at V and 2 bases at J; junction bases unmatched: 2. The CDR3 sequence is 14 residues long.

V usage is TRBV30 and J usage is TRBJ2-5, with 10 nucleotides matching TRBD2. The CDR3 has 18 residues. CDR1 and CDR2 (germline): GTSNPN, SVGIG (reference sequence). V shed 0 bases, J shed 1 base, and the junction held 11 bases outside the gene matches. The CDR3 DNA reads as TGTGCCTGGAGTGTAGTTCGGACTAGCGGAGGCTTCCAAGAGACCCAGTACTTC. Translating gives CAWSVVRTSGGFQETQYF.

V usage is TRBV12-2 and J usage is TRBJ1-1. TRBV12-2 is a recognized pseudogene. The CDR3 is 14 residues long. The CDR3: CASRLESYGTEAFF. The CDR3 DNA reads as TGTGCAAGTCGCTTAGAATCATACGGCACTGAAGCTTTCTTT.

V is TRBV19 and J is TRBJ2-5, with D unresolved. V gave up 8 bases and J gave up 2 bases, with 9 bases separating them. Per germline, CDR1 LNHDA and CDR2 SQIVND (reference sequence). The CDR3 totals 12 residues. DNA of the CDR3: TGTGCCAGTGGTGGGCCTCAAGAGACCCAGTACTTC. It yields the protein CASGGPQETQYF. Looking up the rest from reference TRBV19 and TRBJ2-5 gives the full variable domain: DGGITQSPKYLFRKEGQNVTLSCEQNLNHDAMYWYRQDPGQGLRLIYYSQIVNDFQKGDIAEGYSVSREKKESFPLTVTSAQKNPTAFYLCASGGPQETQYFGPGTRLLVL.

This clone showed up just a few times. Other nucleotide sequences in the sample specify the same CDR3. The V call is TRBV30, the J call TRBJ1-5; TRBD1 matches 9 bases. Germline V CDR1 and CDR2: GTSNPN, SVGIG (reference sequence). J was trimmed by 6 bases and V by 0 bases; bases with no gene match: 0. The CDR3 contains 13 residues. The CDR3 region has the DNA TGTGCCTGGAGTGTACAGGGGGCTCAGCCCCAGCATTTT. It codes for CAWSVQGAQPQHF.

The chain recombines TRBV15 with TRBJ1-5, with D possibly being TRBD1 (5 bases). The CDR3 has 15 amino acids. V was shortened by 0 bases and J by 3 bases, with 9 bases between the two germline ends. Looked up from germline, CDR1 is LNHNV and CDR2 is YYDKDF (reference sequence). For the CDR3, the DNA is TGTGCCACCAGCAGAGAGGGGGGATCCAATCAGCCCCAGCATTTT. This sequence encodes CATSREGGSNQPQHF. The variable domain in full, with the rest retrieved from reference TRBV15 and TRBJ1-5, is DAMVIQNPRYQVTQFGKPVTLSCSQTLNHNVMYWYQQKSSQAPKLLFHYYDKDFNNEADTPDNFQSRRPNTSFCFLDIRSPGLGDTAMYLCATSREGGSNQPQHFGDGTRLSIL.

The chain uses TRBV27 and TRBJ2-7, with 11 bases that match TRBD1. Per germline, CDR1 MNHEY and CDR2 SMNVEV (reference sequence). This CDR3 spans 15 amino acids. The V and J ends lost 2 bases and 5 bases, in that order; junction bases with no gene match: 5. CDR3 in DNA: TGTGCCAGCAGTTTACTCGGACAGGGGGCCCACGAGCAGTACTTC. Translated, it gives CASSLLGQGAHEQYF.

The gene calls are TRBV30 and TRBJ1-2; D remains ambiguous. V lost 0 bases and J 3 bases, leaving 5 bases between the germline ends. The germline gives CDR1 GTSNPN, CDR2 SVGIG (reference sequence). The CDR3 has 12 amino acids. CDR3 nucleotide sequence: TGTGCCTGGAGTGTACTCTACTATGGCTACACCTTC. As protein: CAWSVLYYGYTF.

CDR3 protein: CASSARGGPETQYF. CDR3 DNA sequence: TGTGCCAGCAGTGCCCGGGGGGGCCCAGAGACCCAGTACTTC. The chain employs TRBV6-5 and TRBJ2-5, with 8 positions matching TRBD2. The germline CDR1 and CDR2 sequences are MNHEY and SVGAGI. This CDR3 region has 14 residues. V shed 5 bases, J shed 4 bases, and the junction held 6 bases outside the gene matches.

The chain has TRBV14 and TRBJ1-1; D remains ambiguous. There are 16 residues in the CDR3. V lost 0 bases to trimming and J lost 0 bases, with 11 bases between them. The germline gives CDR1 SGHDN, CDR2 FVKESK. The CDR3 spells CASSQEEAKLNTEAFF. The CDR3 DNA follows: TGTGCCAGCAGCCAAGAGGAGGCAAAACTGAACACTGAAGCTTTCTTT.

The count of this clone is one. The chain carries TRBV6-6 and TRBJ1-3; D is uncertain. The germline CDR1 and CDR2 sequences are MNHNY and SVGAGI (reference sequence). The CDR3 runs 13 residues. V was pared by 6 bases and J by 1 base, with 7 bases between. The CDR3: CASSPPSGNTIYF. The DNA for the CDR3 is TGTGCCAGCAGCCCCCCATCTGGAAACACCATATATTTT.

The chain recombines TRBV4-2 with TRBJ2-3; 10 bases agree with TRBD2. CDR3 length: 16 amino acids. V lost 0 bases to trimming and J lost 1 base; unmatched junction nucleotides: 1. Germline V lookup: CDR1 LGHNA, CDR2 YNFKEQ. The CDR3 DNA reads as TGTGCCAGCAGCCAAGATCTAGCGGGAGGCACAGATACGCAGTATTTT. Amino acid sequence: CASSQDLAGGTDTQYF.

The V call is TRBV5-1, the J call TRBJ2-5, with 7 bases aligning to TRBD2. With 1 base clipped from V and 7 bases from J, the junction kept 7 bases outside the gene matches. The CDR3 totals 14 residues. Germline V CDR1 and CDR2: SGHRS, YFSETQ. The CDR3 here is CASSLSFGEGTQYF. In nucleotides, the CDR3 is TGCGCCAGCAGCTTGTCGTTTGGGGAGGGGACCCAGTACTTC. Full variable domain (outside the CDR3, taken from reference TRBV5-1 and TRBJ2-5): KAGVTQTPRYLIKTRGQQVTLSCSPISGHRSVSWYQQTPGQGLQFLFEYFSETQRNKGNFPGRFSGRQFSNSRSEMNVSTLELGDSALYLCASSLSFGEGTQYFGPGTRLLVL.

This chain connects TRBV21-1 to TRBJ2-2; TRBD2 is the table's D call, not checked against the DNA. TRBV21-1 is recorded as a pseudogene. The CDR3 extends over 16 amino acids. The CDR3 sequence: CASSPGVASNTGELFF. The CDR3 coding sequence is TGTGCCAGCAGCCCTGGGGTAGCGTCGAACACCGGGGAGCTGTTTTTT.

The rearrangement links TRBV6-1 to TRBJ2-2; possible D gene TRBD2, 6 bases. The germline CDR1 and CDR2 sequences are MNHNS and SASEGT. This CDR3 is built from 13 residues. V was shortened by 4 bases and J by 6 bases, with 9 bases between the two germline ends. CDR3 region: CASSALASGELFF. DNA of the CDR3: TGTGCCAGCAGTGCACTAGCCTCCGGGGAGCTGTTTTTT.

The J gene is TRBJ2-3, the V gene TRBV6-5; D is undetermined. This CDR3 contains 14 residues. The V gene lost 6 bases and the J gene lost 0 bases, with 10 bases spanning the gap. Germline V gives CDR1 MNHEY, CDR2 SVGAGI. Here the CDR3 reads CASSRGTSTDTQYF. CDR3 bases: TGTGCCAGCAGCCGCGGTACTAGCACAGATACGCAGTATTTT.

The chain uses TRBV25-1 and TRBJ2-5; a weak D match, TRBD2 (6 bases). The closer fit of TRBJ2-7 to the DNA end suggests the J call may be wrong. Germline V gene lookup returns CDR1 MGHDK and CDR2 SYGVNS. The CDR3 contains 15 residues. The CDR3 nucleotides are TGTGCCAGCAGTCCAGGGACTTACTACGAATACGAGCAGTACTTC. Translated: CASSPGTYYEYEQYF.

This clone was counted once. The rearrangement uses TRBV5-4 and TRBJ2-6; 9 positions match TRBD1. Germline V gene lookup returns CDR1 SGHNT and CDR2 YYREEE (reference sequence). The V gene end was trimmed by 3 bases and the J gene end by 2 bases; junction bases not matched to a gene: 6. The CDR3 is made up of 17 amino acids. The DNA for the CDR3 is TGTGCCAGCAGCTCTAAACAGGGGGCCCCTGGGGCCAACGTCCTGACTTTC. Protein product: CASSSKQGAPGANVLTF.

This clone was recorded only once. The rearrangement links TRBV7-2 to TRBJ2-1; TRBD2 matches 15 bases. The CDR3 runs to 16 residues. J gave up 7 bases and V 5 bases, and 6 bases lay outside the gene matches. Looked up from germline, CDR1 is SGHTA and CDR2 is FQGNSA. The CDR3 here is CASSHGLAGGGNEQFF. The CDR3, as DNA: TGTGCCAGCAGCCATGGACTAGCGGGAGGGGGGAATGAGCAGTTCTTC.

V usage is TRBV30 and J usage is TRBJ1-2, with 11 bases that match TRBD1. This CDR3 spans 13 amino acids. Germline V lookup: CDR1 GTSNPN, CDR2 SVGIG (reference sequence). J lost 8 bases, V lost 2 bases, and 4 bases had no gene match. DNA of the CDR3: TGTGCCTGGAGTTTCCGGGACAGGGGGGGCTACACCTTC. The encoded protein is CAWSFRDRGGYTF.

The gene calls are TRBV10-3 and TRBJ2-1, with 9 bases identical to TRBD2. The CDR3 sequence is 18 residues long. J gave up 6 bases and V 3 bases, and 15 bases lay outside the gene matches. Germline V gene lookup returns CDR1 ENHRY and CDR2 SYGVKD. CDR3 sequence (DNA): TGTGCCATCAGTGACCCCTTGAGAGCGGGAGGCCCTATCAATGAGCAGTTCTTC. This gives the protein CAISDPLRAGGPINEQFF.

The chain combines TRBV2 with TRBJ2-7; 10 bases align to TRBD1. The CDR3 contains 14 residues. CDR1 is SNHLY and CDR2 is FYNNEI in the germline V gene. The V gene end was trimmed by 4 bases and the J gene end by 4 bases; junction bases not matched to a gene: 4. CDR3 DNA sequence: TGTGCCAGCAGTGGACAGGGGGCGGCGTACGAGCAGTACTTC. This gives the protein CASSGQGAAYEQYF.

CDR3: CASSQEGGGTEQFF. The CDR3 nucleotides read TGTGCCAGCAGCCAAGAAGGTGGCGGGACTGAGCAGTTCTTC. The chain couples TRBV4-2 to TRBJ2-1; D possibly corresponds to TRBD2 (6 bases). The CDR3 covers 14 residues. CDR1 is LGHNA and CDR2 is YNFKEQ in the germline V gene. V was clipped by 0 bases and J by 9 bases, with 12 bases between them.

This clone was seen just once. The CDR3 region is CAWSTGISEKLFF. The CDR3 DNA sequence: TGTGCCTGGAGCACAGGGATCTCTGAAAAACTGTTTTTT. The chain has TRBV30 and TRBJ1-4; D is possibly TRBD1 (6 bases). The CDR3 consists of 13 residues. V was clipped by 3 bases and J by 7 bases, with 12 bases between them. The V gene's germline CDR1 is GTSNPN and CDR2 SVGIG (reference sequence).

The chain recombines TRBV6-6 with TRBJ2-3; 11 bases are shared with TRBD2. V dropped 8 bases and J dropped 5; count of bases not matched to a gene: 6. The CDR3 runs 14 residues. Germline V gives CDR1 MNHNY, CDR2 SVGAGI (reference sequence). The CDR3 loop reads CASGAGTSGDTQYF. The CDR3, as DNA: TGTGCCAGCGGAGCCGGGACTAGCGGAGATACGCAGTATTTT.

This clone appeared once. V is TRBV5-4 and J is TRBJ2-5; 8 bases are shared with TRBD1. Per the germline V gene, CDR1 is SGHNT and CDR2 is YYREEE (reference sequence). This CDR3 is 14 amino acids long. J gave up 1 base and V 4 bases, and 3 bases lay outside the gene matches. CDR3 sequence reads: CASSGDRSQETQYF. In DNA form, the CDR3 reads TGTGCCAGCAGCGGGGACAGGTCCCAAGAGACCCAGTACTTC.

This clone has just a few counts. The sample carries other DNA sequences with the same CDR3. The CDR3 DNA follows: TGCGCCAGCAGCTTGGTCGGGGGGGGTGAAAAACTGTTTTTT. This encodes CASSLVGGGEKLFF. The rearrangement links TRBV5-1 to TRBJ1-4; D may be TRBD1 (5 bases). The germline V gene has CDR1 SGHRS and CDR2 YFSETQ. The CDR3 totals 14 residues. V lost 0 bases and J lost 7, with 10 bases in between. Full variable domain (missing parts from reference TRBV5-1 and TRBJ1-4): KAGVTQTPRYLIKTRGQQVTLSCSPISGHRSVSWYQQTPGQGLQFLFEYFSETQRNKGNFPGRFSGRQFSNSRSEMNVSTLELGDSALYLCASSLVGGGEKLFFGSGTQLSVL.

The gene calls are TRBV16 and TRBJ1-3; 7 bases fit TRBD1. The V segment lost 5 bases and the J segment 2 bases; nucleotides outside the gene matches: 3. CDR3 length: 14 amino acids. CDR1 and CDR2 from the germline V gene are KGHSY and FQNENV. CDR3 nucleotides: TGTGCCAGCAGCGTTGACAGGGCTGGAAACACCATATATTTT. It translates to CASSVDRAGNTIYF.

The rearrangement joins TRBV30 to TRBJ1-6; 9 nucleotides align to TRBD1. Germline values: CDR1 GTSNPN, CDR2 SVGIG (reference sequence). The V gene end was trimmed by 8 bases and the J gene end by 4 bases; junction bases not matched to a gene: 15. The length of the CDR3 is 17 residues. The CDR3 DNA sequence: TGTGCCCTAGGGGTTGGGACAGGGCCCCCTTATAATTCACCCCTCCACTTT. Its protein product is CALGVGTGPPYNSPLHF. The full variable domain, completed using reference TRBV30 and TRBJ1-6, is SQTIHQWPATLVQPVGSPLSLECTVEGTSNPNLYWYRQAAGRGLQLLFYSVGIGQISSEVPQNLSASRPQDRQFILSSKKLLLSDSGFYLCALGVGTGPPYNSPLHFGNGTRLTVT.